This T cell receptor beta chain was recovered during a study of OX40 agonist ivuxolimab in advanced cancers. About the research overall: In this trial design, patients received ivuxolimab intravenously at 0.01 to 10 mg/kg every 2 weeks. Recorded diagnoses for dose-escalation patients were hepatocellular carcinoma, melanoma, renal cell or head and neck cancer. Study-wide results and limits: Clonal expansion by week 6 occurred in CD4+ and CD8+ blood T cells (at 0.1 to 3.0 mg/kg).

This clone came up once. Its antigen is still unknown. Produced via immunoSEQ multiplex PCR; TCRdb's table is partial and in-frame only. The data show about 81,000 clones, with 84% seen just once and approximately 7% held by the top ten. This TCR was recovered from an adult with an advanced solid tumor such as melanoma, head and neck, liver or kidney cancer. The sample consisted of CD4+ or CD8+ T cells sorted from blood, taken in a trial of the OX40 agonist ivuxolimab.

CDR3 residues: CASSRGQGGTVQPQHF. DNA for the CDR3: TGCGCCAGCAGCCGCGGACAGGGGGGGACCGTTCAGCCCCAGCATTTT. This chain joins TRBV4-1 and TRBJ1-5; 10 bases map to TRBD1. Germline-derived CDR1 and CDR2 are MGHRA and YSYEKL. V lost 4 bases, J lost 6 bases, and 9 bases stayed unmatched. The CDR3 runs 16 residues.